The 32 T cell receptor beta chains presented below share a single source sample, sequenced in a study of shared clonotypes between healthy human individuals. Libraries were prepared by immunoSEQ multiplex PCR; TCRdb keeps only in-frame clonotypes and omits some of them. The sample carries some 1.1 million clones, approximately 80% recorded once. Sequencing was done on a sample of memory CD4+ T cells from PBMCs. Subset indicated: CD45RA-negative fraction. The receptors were gathered from a man aged 18 to 29 in good health. Some clones in this sample may be carry-over from other donors' samples.

The chain uses TRBV5-4 and TRBJ1-2, with a tentative D call TRBD1 (6 bases). This CDR3 comprises 17 residues. In germline, CDR1 is SGHNT, CDR2 YYREEE (reference sequence). The V end was cut by 0 bases, the J end by 8 bases, with 23 bases between. This chain's CDR3 is CASSLDITGYYSRGYTF. CDR3 sequence (DNA): TGTGCCAGCAGCTTGGATATAACAGGGTACTATAGTCGAGGCTACACCTTC.

This rearrangement joins TRBV28 to TRBJ2-6; D is unresolved. Trimming pared 7 bases from V and 4 bases from J, leaving 8 bases between. The V gene's germline CDR1 is MDHEN and CDR2 SYDVKM. The CDR3 spans 13 residues. CDR3 sequence reads: CASMGSGANVLTF. CDR3 DNA: TGTGCCAGCATGGGGTCGGGGGCCAACGTCCTGACTTTC.

This clone was counted a few times. The chain links TRBV28 to TRBJ2-7; weak D call: TRBD2 (6 bases). This CDR3 has 15 amino acids. Germline loops: CDR1 MDHEN, CDR2 SYDVKM. V was trimmed by 3 bases and J by 1 base, leaving 13 bases between them. CDR3 loop: CASSFEGGRSYEQYF. CDR3 DNA sequence: TGTGCCAGCAGTTTCGAGGGAGGTCGTTCCTACGAGCAGTACTTC.

In the case of this clone: Other nucleotide sequences from this sample produce the same CDR3. This sequence joins TRBV2 and TRBJ1-5; 10 bases agree with TRBD1. The germline V gene encodes CDR1 SNHLY and CDR2 FYNNEI. V trimming: 7 bases; J trimming: 2 bases; junction bases outside the gene matches: 2. This CDR3 contains 14 residues. CDR3 region: CASTGTGGNQPQHF. CDR3 DNA: TGTGCCAGCACGGGGACAGGGGGCAATCAGCCCCAGCATTTT.

This clone was seen a handful of times. The chain links TRBV28 to TRBJ2-2, with D possibly matching TRBD1 (5 bases). This CDR3 contains 13 residues. CDR1 is MDHEN and CDR2 is SYDVKM in the germline V gene. Between the trimmed V and J ends, which lost 6 bases and 6 bases, there was a span of 11 bases. The CDR3 is CASRKGLSGELFF. In nucleotides, the CDR3 is TGTGCCAGCAGAAAGGGGTTATCCGGGGAGCTGTTTTTT.

CDR3 coding DNA: TGTGCCAGCAGTGAACCGCTCGAGAACTACAATGAGCAGTTCTTC. It translates to CASSEPLENYNEQFF. The chain has TRBV2 and TRBJ2-1, with D unclear. This CDR3 spans 15 amino acids. Trimming stripped 2 bases from V and 3 bases from J, with 11 bases between. Germline loops: CDR1 SNHLY, CDR2 FYNNEI.

The gene calls are TRBV7-2 and TRBJ2-7; a possible D gene is TRBD1 (6 bases). Per germline, CDR1 SGHTA and CDR2 FQGNSA. The germline V and J ends were trimmed by 1 base and 3 bases, with 13 bases remaining between them. This CDR3 comprises 15 residues. CDR3 loop: CASSLEARGGYEQYF. CDR3 DNA sequence: TGTGCCAGCAGCTTAGAGGCTAGAGGGGGCTACGAGCAGTACTTC.

The chain joins TRBV28 to TRBJ2-7; 9 nucleotides line up with TRBD1. The CDR3 consists of 18 residues. Germline assignment: CDR1 MDHEN and CDR2 SYDVKM. V gave up 5 bases and J gave up 2 bases; unmatched junction bases: 16. CDR3 in DNA: TGTGCCAGCAGTGCACAGGGGGCTTGGGAACCCCTCACCTACGAGCAGTACTTC. It specifies CASSAQGAWEPLTYEQYF.

The gene calls are TRBV23-1 and TRBJ1-1; possible D gene TRBD1, 6 bases. TRBV23-1 is known as an ORF, though its function is uncertain. There are 15 residues in the CDR3. With 2 bases removed from V and 3 bases from J, the gap between germline ends came to 13 bases. This chain's CDR3 is CASSQLTGHYTEAFF. The CDR3 nucleotides read TGCGCCAGCAGTCAACTAACAGGGCACTACACTGAAGCTTTCTTT.

This clone has only a few counts. This rearrangement joins TRBV28 to TRBJ1-3, with D tentatively TRBD1 (5 bases). Germline V CDR1 and CDR2: MDHEN, SYDVKM. V lost 3 bases to trimming and J lost 0 bases, with 15 bases between them. This CDR3 contains 17 residues. CDR3 in amino acids: CASSFGGPLNSGNTIYF. DNA for the CDR3: TGTGCCAGCAGTTTCGGGGGACCCTTGAACTCTGGAAACACCATATATTTT.

V is TRBV13 and J is TRBJ2-5; D is perhaps TRBD1 (6 bases). The V end was cut by 0 bases, the J end by 5 bases, with 10 bases between. CDR3 length: 14 residues. CDR1 and CDR2 (germline): PRHDT, FYEKMQ (reference sequence). CDR3 in amino acids: CASSLGQGWETQYF. In DNA form, the CDR3 reads TGTGCCAGCAGCTTAGGCCAGGGGTGGGAGACCCAGTACTTC.

This clone was counted between two and nine times. This rearrangement joins TRBV30 to TRBJ2-3; the match to TRBD2 covers 8 bases. Unmatched junction bases numbered 11, after V lost 0 bases and J lost 6 bases. This CDR3 is 16 amino acids long. The germline CDR1 and CDR2 sequences are GTSNPN and SVGIG (reference sequence). The CDR3 DNA is TGTGCCTGGAGTGTTACGGGAGCGGGAGCGGGGGATACGCAGTATTTT. Translation gives CAWSVTGAGAGDTQYF.

This clone was seen only a few times. The J gene is TRBJ2-7, the V gene TRBV6-1, with 9 bases lining up with TRBD1. After removal of 6 bases from V and 6 bases from J, the junction contained 3 bases not matched to a gene. The CDR3 is 12 residues long. Germline CDR1 MNHNS, CDR2 SASEGT. CDR3 amino acids: CASRGTGFEQYF. CDR3 coding DNA: TGTGCCAGCAGGGGGACAGGGTTCGAGCAGTACTTC.

V and J are TRBV28 and TRBJ1-2; D gene unclear. Trimming pared 8 bases from V and 5 bases from J, leaving 18 bases between. The germline V gene has CDR1 MDHEN and CDR2 SYDVKM. This CDR3 region has 14 residues. This CDR3 reads CASGSYGPAYGYTF. CDR3 DNA sequence: TGTGCCAGCGGCTCTTACGGACCCGCATATGGCTACACCTTC.

The CDR3 DNA reads as TGTGCCAGCAGTAATGGGGGGTCTAATGAAAAACTGTTTTTT. Protein product: CASSNGGSNEKLFF. The chain couples TRBV28 to TRBJ1-4, with D possibly TRBD1 on 5 matching bases. V was pared by 5 bases and J by 3 bases, with 10 bases between. CDR1 is MDHEN, CDR2 SYDVKM, per germline. This CDR3 contains 14 residues.

The CDR3 DNA follows: TGTGCCAGCAAAAGCGGGAGGAGAGCTGCAGAGCAGTACTTC. Residues: CASKSGRRAAEQYF. The chain uses TRBV7-8 and TRBJ2-7; 9 bases map to TRBD2. The V and J ends lost 7 bases and 7 bases, in that order; junction bases with no gene match: 11. The germline gives CDR1 SGHVS, CDR2 FQNEAQ. The CDR3 loop spans 14 amino acids.

This chain uses TRBV28 with TRBJ1-2; the match to TRBD1 covers 7 bases. V lost 3 bases, J lost 2 bases, and 6 bases stayed unmatched. Per germline, CDR1 MDHEN and CDR2 SYDVKM. This CDR3 is built from 15 residues. The CDR3 DNA sequence: TGTGCCAGCAGTTTCCCTGGGACAGCCAACTATGGCTACACCTTC. Its protein product is CASSFPGTANYGYTF.

V gene TRBV2 combines with J gene TRBJ2-3, with D possibly TRBD2 on 6 matching bases. From germline, CDR1 is SNHLY and CDR2 FYNNEI. The CDR3 sequence is 13 residues long. As DNA, the CDR3 is TGTGTTACTAGCTCTGGTAGCACAGATACGCAGTATTTT. This gives the protein CVTSSGSTDTQYF. Filled out from reference TRBV2 and TRBJ2-3, the complete variable domain reads EPEVTQTPSHQVTQMGQEVILRCVPISNHLYFYWYRQILGQKVEFLVSFYNNEISEKSEIFDDQFSVERPDGSNFTLKIRSTKLEDSAMYFCVTSSGSTDTQYFGPGTRLTVL.

The table lists this clone with a count of one. The gene calls are TRBV19 and TRBJ1-4; TRBD1 matches at 9 bases. V shed 5 bases, J shed 4 bases, and the junction held 5 bases outside the gene matches. This CDR3 contains 15 residues. CDR1 LNHDA and CDR2 SQIVND come from the germline V gene (reference sequence). Written as DNA, the CDR3 is TGTGCCAGTAGTCCGGGACAGGGATTTAATGAAAAACTGTTTTTT. It is translated as CASSPGQGFNEKLFF.

The chain combines TRBV9 with TRBJ2-5, with 7 nucleotides matching TRBD2. The CDR3 is made up of 16 amino acids. Trimming cost V 0 bases and J 4 bases; bases outside gene matches: 9. Germline values: CDR1 SGDLS, CDR2 YYNGEE. The CDR3 is CASSVDSGGSVETQYF. As DNA, the CDR3 is TGTGCCAGCAGCGTAGACTCTGGCGGGAGTGTAGAGACCCAGTACTTC.

In this sample, this clone turned up a few times. This chain links TRBV28 with TRBJ1-1, with 8 bases fitting TRBD1. CDR1 and CDR2 from the germline V gene are MDHEN and SYDVKM. Trimming at V came to 4 bases and at J to 3 bases, leaving 1 base not matched to a gene. This CDR3 region has 13 residues. The CDR3 region is CASSSGQDTEAFF. CDR3 nucleotides: TGTGCCAGCAGTTCGGGACAGGACACTGAAGCTTTCTTT.

The chain employs TRBV18 and TRBJ2-1; TRBD1 matches at 11 bases. This CDR3 is 16 amino acids long. The trim removed 2 bases at V and 5 bases at J, leaving 5 bases unmatched. Germline V gene lookup returns CDR1 KGHSH and CDR2 LQKENI. In nucleotides, the CDR3 is TGTGCCAGCTCACCATGGACAGGGGGCTTGGACAATGAGCAGTTCTTC. Protein: CASSPWTGGLDNEQFF.

The V call is TRBV7-2, the J call TRBJ2-5; D is perhaps TRBD2 (5 bases). The CDR3 length is 13 residues. Looked up from germline, CDR1 is SGHTA and CDR2 is FQGNSA. V gave up 3 bases and J gave up 6 bases, with 11 bases separating them. The CDR3 nucleotides are TGTGCCAGCAGCTTCTCTAGCAGGCAGACCCAGTACTTC. As protein: CASSFSSRQTQYF.

Here the CDR3 DNA reads TGCGCCAGCAGCAGCACTACCAGGGGGCTGTGGACAGATACGCAGTATTTT. It yields the protein CASSSTTRGLWTDTQYF. V gene TRBV5-1 combines with J gene TRBJ2-3, with 8 bases fitting TRBD1. The V gene's germline CDR1 is SGHRS and CDR2 YFSETQ. Trimming cost V 4 bases and J 3 bases; bases outside gene matches: 13. CDR3 length: 17 amino acids. Variable domain in full (rest from reference TRBV5-1 and TRBJ2-3): KAGVTQTPRYLIKTRGQQVTLSCSPISGHRSVSWYQQTPGQGLQFLFEYFSETQRNKGNFPGRFSGRQFSNSRSEMNVSTLELGDSALYLCASSSTTRGLWTDTQYFGPGTRLTVL.

V gene TRBV7-2 combines with J gene TRBJ2-7, with 9 nucleotides matching TRBD2. The germline gives CDR1 SGHTA, CDR2 FQGNSA. V trimming: 4 bases; J trimming: 3 bases; junction bases outside the gene matches: 7. This CDR3 is built from 15 residues. The CDR3 DNA sequence: TGTGCCAGCAGCTACCGGTCGACTAGCGGCTACGAGCAGTACTTC. Translation: CASSYRSTSGYEQYF.

The chain combines TRBV7-3 with TRBJ2-2; 7 bases are a match to TRBD1. J was trimmed by 5 bases and V by 4 bases; bases with no gene match: 7. The CDR3 sequence is 15 residues long. Germline V gene data show CDR1 as SGHTA and CDR2 as FQGTGA. CDR3 loop: CASSSTGSGTGELFF. The CDR3 region has the DNA TGTGCCAGCAGCTCGACAGGGTCCGGAACCGGGGAGCTGTTTTTT.

About this clone: Mismatch with germline at one junction end may stem from a read error. The genes are TRBV7-2 and TRBJ1-1; no definite D call. This CDR3 contains 13 residues. In germline, CDR1 is SGHTA, CDR2 FQGNSA. For the CDR3, the DNA is TGTGCCACCAAGGAGGGTTTGAAGACTGAAGCTTTCTTT. Its protein is CATKEGLKTEAFF.

V is TRBV7-9 and J is TRBJ1-4, with 7 nucleotides matching TRBD1. The V and J ends lost 0 bases and 5 bases, in that order; junction bases with no gene match: 3. The CDR3 runs 15 residues. In germline, CDR1 is SEHNR, CDR2 FQNEAQ (reference sequence). In nucleotides, the CDR3 is TGTGCCAGCAGCTTAGCAGGGACAGCGAATGAAAAACTGTTTTTT. Its protein is CASSLAGTANEKLFF.

The chain carries TRBV2 and TRBJ1-2, with D uncertain. The V gene's germline CDR1 is SNHLY and CDR2 FYNNEI. The V end lost 0 bases, the J end lost 5 bases, and 10 bases lay between the germline ends. The CDR3 consists of 14 residues. The CDR3 here is CASSEAAQSYGYTF. The DNA of the CDR3 is TGTGCCAGCAGTGAAGCGGCACAATCTTATGGCTACACCTTC.

Points on this clone: In the same sample, other DNA sequences code for this CDR3. The chain couples TRBV5-1 to TRBJ2-7, with no clear D. CDR3 length: 13 amino acids. The germline V and J ends were trimmed by 4 bases and 3 bases, with 11 bases remaining between them. Germline V CDR1 and CDR2: SGHRS, YFSETQ. The CDR3, as DNA: TGCGCCAGCAGCGTAGGACGGAACTACGAGCAGTACTTC. It codes for CASSVGRNYEQYF.

The chain uses TRBV27 and TRBJ2-5; maybe TRBD2 (5 bases). Trimming took off 5 bases at V and 4 bases at J, with 14 bases between the two ends. Per the germline V gene, CDR1 is MNHEY and CDR2 is SMNVEV (reference sequence). The CDR3 is 14 amino acids. Written as DNA, the CDR3 is TGTGCCAGCAGTCAAGGACTCTGGACAGAGACCCAGTACTTC. Amino acids: CASSQGLWTETQYF.

This clone was seen a handful of times. This clone may be a read error of a much larger clone one base away. This chain joins TRBV30 and TRBJ1-2; no definite D call. CDR1 and CDR2 from the germline V gene are GTSNPN and SVGIG (reference sequence). V lost 8 bases and J 8 bases, leaving 18 bases between the germline ends. There are 12 residues in the CDR3. The CDR3 loop reads CARTMDGGGYTF. The CDR3 bases are TGTGCCCGGACCATGGACGGCGGAGGCTACACCTTC.